This T cell receptor beta chain emerged from a study of cytomegalovirus exposure and HLA in healthy donors. The germline gives CDR1 MGHRA, CDR2 YSYEKL. Trimming cost V 0 bases and J 1 base, with 6 bases left between them. This CDR3 has 14 residues. PCR involved 60 Vbeta and 13 Jbeta primers. Some clones are missing from TCRdb's copy, which holds only in-frame ones; the method was immunoSEQ multiplex PCR. Its listing shows about 130,000 clones. The J gene is TRBJ2-5, the V gene TRBV4-1; D gene ambiguous. The origin of this receptor is a man aged 30 to 39 in good health and CMV-seronegative. What was sequenced was PBMCs. The CDR3 region has the DNA TGCGCCAGCAGCCAAGATTACGGCCAAGAGACCCAGTACTTC. Amino acid sequence: CASSQDYGQETQYF.